This T cell receptor (beta chain) was recovered during a study of blood T cell repertoires in COVID-19. The CDR3 spans 16 residues. V was cut by 5 bases and J by 5 bases, with 21 bases left in between. Germline CDR1 reads SGHNT; CDR2 reads YENEEA. As processed by the authors: It was from reference gene primer amplification that nucleated cell counts were estimated. Repertoires were generated with immunoSEQ multiplex PCR, while TCRdb's copy carries only in-frame clones and drops some. That table supplies the V and J calls and clone size; D and trimming were determined from the DNA. The sample contains about 15,000 clones, 80% of which appear only once.

Sequencing used peripheral blood. V gene TRBV11-3 combines with J gene TRBJ2-5; possible D gene TRBD2, 6 bases. The receptor comes from a human donor in a cohort sampled during active COVID-19. CDR3 coding DNA: TGTGCCAGCAGCAACCGGGACTTAGGATTGAGGGAGACCCAGTACTTC. Amino acids: CASSNRDLGLRETQYF.